These T cell receptor beta chains were read from a single sample in a study of CD8 T cells in ankylosing spondylitis. One entry per CDR3 protein results from TCRdb running MiXCR on the 5' RACE reads. The sample includes fewer than 35,000 distinct CDR3 sequences, under 40% seen only once; the top ten take 45%. Sequencing was done on a sample of synovial fluid, either unsorted or a sorted T cell fraction (not recorded which). Receptors were obtained from a male donor with ankylosing spondylitis. CDR3s include the opening cysteine and the closing phenylalanine or tryptophan. D genes are given only for firm matches. Clone size is not always given. Where it is, it says once, few, many or a class for expanded clones.

cdr3_nt,cdr3_aa,v_call,d_call,j_call,clone_size,cdr3_length
TGTGCCAGCAGCAGGGATGAGCAGTTCTTC,CASSRDEQFF,TRBV7-8,.,TRBJ2-1,.,10
TGCGCCAGCAGCCAGGGGGACTCTGGAAACACCATATATTTT,CASSQGDSGNTIYF,TRBV4-1,.,TRBJ1-3,.,14
TGTGCCAGCAGCCTACCCGCCGTAGGGGGCACTGAAGCTTTCTTT,CASSLPAVGGTEAFF,TRBV5-6,.,TRBJ1-1,.,15
TGCAGCGCCGAGGCAGGGGACGGCTACACCTTC,CSAEAGDGYTF,TRBV29-1,.,TRBJ1-2,.,11
TGTGCCAGCAGCGATCACCGAGATACGCAGTATTTT,CASSDHRDTQYF,TRBV7-9,.,TRBJ2-3,few,12
TGTGCCAGCAGCCAGAGGGACCCCCCTGCCGGGGAGCTGTTTTTT,CASSQRDPPAGELFF,TRBV7-9,.,TRBJ2-2,.,15
TGTGCCAGCAGTGACCCAGGCAGGGTGGGCACCTACGAGCAGTACTTC,CASSDPGRVGTYEQYF,TRBV2,.,TRBJ2-7,.,16
TGCAGCGTTAGTGACGGGAGACTTGAGCAGTTCTTC,CSVSDGRLEQFF,TRBV29-1,.,TRBJ2-1,.,12
TGTGCCAGCAGGGGGCCAGCGGGAGGTGAGACCCAGTACTTC,CASRGPAGGETQYF,TRBV7-9,TRBD2,TRBJ2-5,.,14
TGCGCCAGCAGTGAAGGGAGCTATAACACTGAAGCTTTCTTT,CASSEGSYNTEAFF,TRBV10-1,.,TRBJ1-1,.,14
TGTGCCACCAGCAGAGTCAGGGGCGGACAGCCCCAGCATTTT,CATSRVRGGQPQHF,TRBV15,.,TRBJ1-5,.,14
TGTGCCAGCAGTTACTCCCCGAAGTGGTGGCCAGCGAGCTCCTATAATTCACCCCTCCACTTT,CASSYSPKWWPASSYNSPLHF,TRBV6-2/TRBV6-3,.,TRBJ1-6,.,21
TGTGCCAGCAGTGAATATCGGGGATCTCGCACAGATACGCAGTATTTT,CASSEYRGSRTDTQYF,TRBV25-1,.,TRBJ2-3,.,16
TGCAGCGCTGCCGGGACGGACAAAGGGGATGGGGAGACCCAGTACTTC,CSAAGTDKGDGETQYF,TRBV29-1,.,TRBJ2-5,.,16
TGCTGTGCTAGAGATGTGGCAGATATCATGAACACTGAAGCTTTCTTT,CCARDVADIMNTEAFF,TRBV20-1,.,TRBJ1-1,once,16
TGTGCCAGCAGTTGGGACAGGGATCTCGCTGAAGCTTTCTTT,CASSWDRDLAEAFF,TRBV6-5,TRBD1,TRBJ1-1,.,14
TGTGCCAGCAGCCTGGGACAGGGGGCTTCGAATGAGCAGTTCTTC,CASSLGQGASNEQFF,TRBV27,TRBD1,TRBJ2-1,.,15
TGTGCCAGCAGGGGAACCGGGACAGGGGACGAGCAGTACTTC,CASRGTGTGDEQYF,TRBV27,TRBD1,TRBJ2-7,.,14
TGCGCCAGCAGCTTGGACCCCAGGCTTCTAAACACCGGGGAGCTGTTTTTT,CASSLDPRLLNTGELFF,TRBV5-1,.,TRBJ2-2,medium-sized,17
TGTGCCAGCAGCGAGGACAGGGCTGGTACCGGGGAGCTGTTTTTT,CASSEDRAGTGELFF,TRBV13,TRBD1,TRBJ2-2,.,15
TGCAGCGTCCAGGACAGGGGAGGTTTGGAGACCCAGTACTTC,CSVQDRGGLETQYF,TRBV29-1,TRBD1,TRBJ2-5,.,14
TGTGCCACCAACGCGGCGGGAGGGCCCAATGAGCAGTTCTTC,CATNAAGGPNEQFF,TRBV12-3/TRBV12-4,TRBD2,TRBJ2-1,many,14
TGCGCCAGCAGCTTGGATGGCAGGGGGCTCACTGAAGCTTTCTTT,CASSLDGRGLTEAFF,TRBV5-1,TRBD1,TRBJ1-1,.,15
TGTGCCAGCAGCTTAGCTAGCGGTGGGGACACTGAAGCTTTCTTT,CASSLASGGDTEAFF,TRBV7-9,.,TRBJ1-1,.,15
TGTGCCAGTAGTCGTGCAACGGACGGAGTTGAAAAACTGTTTTTT,CASSRATDGVEKLFF,TRBV19,.,TRBJ1-4,.,15
TGTGCCAGCAGCTCGGACAGGGTGGGTATGGATGAGCAGTTCTTC,CASSSDRVGMDEQFF,TRBV11-2,TRBD1,TRBJ2-1,few,15
TGTGCCAGTAGTATAACACAGGGATCCTACGAGCAGTACTTC,CASSITQGSYEQYF,TRBV19,.,TRBJ2-7,.,14
TGTGCCACCAGTGACCCCGATCTGAGTGAAGCTTTCTTT,CATSDPDLSEAFF,TRBV24-1,.,TRBJ1-1,.,13
TGTGCCACCGCGGACCCCTACTACGAGCAGTACTTC,CATADPYYEQYF,TRBV19,.,TRBJ2-7,.,12
TGCAGCGTTGAAGCAGGTAACGGGAATGAGCAGTTCTTC,CSVEAGNGNEQFF,TRBV29-1,.,TRBJ2-1,many,13
TGTGCCAGCAGTGTCCTAGCGGACATCTACAATGAGCAGTTCTTC,CASSVLADIYNEQFF,TRBV6-4,TRBD2,TRBJ2-1,many,15
TGTGCCAGCAGCCAGACCGGGACCGTCGGCTACACCTTC,CASSQTGTVGYTF,TRBV2,.,TRBJ1-2,.,13
TGTGCTAGTGGTTTGATCCCCCGTCTGGATGAGCAGTTCTTC,CASGLIPRLDEQFF,TRBV12-5,.,TRBJ2-1,.,14
TGTGCCAGCAGCCCGGGACAGGGTAATGAAAAACTGTTTTTT,CASSPGQGNEKLFF,TRBV6-4,TRBD1,TRBJ1-4,.,14
TGTGCCAGCAACACCAACACTGAAGCTTTCTTT,CASNTNTEAFF,TRBV6-1,.,TRBJ1-1,.,11
TGTGCCAGCAGTCCATTGGGGGACGGATTCTACGAGCAGTACTTC,CASSPLGDGFYEQYF,TRBV27,.,TRBJ2-7,.,15
TGTGCCAGCAGCTTGACTAGCCGCCTCCTTTACTTC,CASSLTSRLLYF,TRBV5-6,.,TRBJ2-7,.,12
TGTGCCAGCAGCTTAGGGGTAGCGGGAGAGGCAGATACGCAGTATTTT,CASSLGVAGEADTQYF,TRBV13,TRBD2,TRBJ2-3,few,16
TGCGCCAGCAGCTTGGAGGCGGGAGGGACCTACAATGAGCAGTTCTTC,CASSLEAGGTYNEQFF,TRBV5-1,TRBD2,TRBJ2-1,many,16
TGTGCCAGCAGTCTAGAGTCCGGGAGTAGGGTCGGGGAGCTGTTTTTT,CASSLESGSRVGELFF,TRBV7-6,.,TRBJ2-2,.,16
TGCAGTGCTAGAGATCGTATGGAGAGCACAGATACGCAGTATTTT,CSARDRMESTDTQYF,TRBV20-1,.,TRBJ2-3,.,15
TGCAGTGCGAGAGGGACATACTCCTATAATTCACCCCTCCACTTT,CSARGTYSYNSPLHF,TRBV20-1,.,TRBJ1-6,few,15
TGTGCCAGCAGTGAGAGGGCACTCCTTAGCTATGGCTACACCTTC,CASSERALLSYGYTF,TRBV2,.,TRBJ1-2,.,15